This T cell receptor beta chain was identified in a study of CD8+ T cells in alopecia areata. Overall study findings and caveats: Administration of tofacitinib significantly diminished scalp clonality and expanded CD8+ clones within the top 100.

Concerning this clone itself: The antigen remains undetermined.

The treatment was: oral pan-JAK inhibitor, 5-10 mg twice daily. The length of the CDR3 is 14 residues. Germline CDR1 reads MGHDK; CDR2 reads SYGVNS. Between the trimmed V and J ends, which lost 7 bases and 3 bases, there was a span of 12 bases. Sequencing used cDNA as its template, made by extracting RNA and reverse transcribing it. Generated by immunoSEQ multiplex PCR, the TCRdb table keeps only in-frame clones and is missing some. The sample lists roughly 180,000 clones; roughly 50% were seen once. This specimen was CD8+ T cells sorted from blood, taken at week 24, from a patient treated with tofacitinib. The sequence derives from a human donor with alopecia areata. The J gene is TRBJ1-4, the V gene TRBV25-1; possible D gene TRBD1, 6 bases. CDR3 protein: CASTPRGANEKLFF. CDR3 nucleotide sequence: TGTGCCAGCACCCCCAGGGGAGCTAATGAAAAACTGTTTTTT.